The 26 T cell receptor beta chains given below trace back to one sample, sequenced in a study of T-cell memory formation after mild COVID-19. MiXCR, applied by TCRdb to the 5' RACE reads, yields one record per CDR3 protein. Of around 370,000 distinct CDR3 sequences listed, about 21% are singletons. Sequenced: PBMCs or a T cell subset sorted from them (not recorded which). The receptors here all came from an adult woman who had mild COVID-19 (a few samples of this study predate the infection). Cell type and time point are not known.

This clonotype showed up just a few times. V is TRBV12-3 or TRBV12-4 and J is TRBJ1-5; no firm D call. The V end was cut by 5 bases, the J end by 2 bases, with 10 bases between. The CDR3 sequence is 14 residues long. For the CDR3, the DNA is TGTGCCAGCAGTCCGTGGAGGGGCAATCAGCCCCAGCATTTT. Its protein product is CASSPWRGNQPQHF.

This clonotype has only a few counts. The V and J genes are TRBV15 and TRBJ2-5; no definite D call. This CDR3 is built from 16 residues. V was cut by 1 base and J by 1 base, with 13 bases left in between. CDR1 and CDR2 (germline): LNHNV, YYDKDF (reference sequence). This chain's CDR3 is CATSRGGFGAQETQYF. The CDR3 coding sequence is TGTGCCACCAGCAGAGGGGGATTCGGCGCCCAAGAGACCCAGTACTTC.

This clonotype was found a few times. The rearrangement joins TRBV7-9 to TRBJ2-7; D is perhaps TRBD2 (5 bases). The germline CDR1 and CDR2 sequences are SEHNR and FQNEAQ (reference sequence). The CDR3 length is 14 residues. V lost 2 bases, J lost 2 bases, and 10 bases lay in between. Here the CDR3 DNA reads TGTGCCAGCAGCTTATATGAGGGTCCCTACGAGCAGTACTTC. Encoded protein: CASSLYEGPYEQYF.

This clonotype was detected a few times. The rearrangement joins TRBV24-1 to TRBJ2-3; D is perhaps TRBD1 or TRBD2 (5 bases each). The CDR3 spans 18 residues. V was shortened by 0 bases and J by 3 bases, with 18 bases between the two germline ends. Germline loops: CDR1 KGHDR, CDR2 SFDVKD. The CDR3 bases are TGTGCCACCAGTGATTTGATGATTATTGGGGACCAGACAGATACGCAGTATTTT. This sequence encodes CATSDLMIIGDQTDTQYF.

V gene TRBV7-2 combines with J gene TRBJ1-6; D uncertain. V gave up 5 bases and J gave up 10 bases, with 6 bases separating them. This CDR3 has 11 residues. Germline assignment: CDR1 SGHTA and CDR2 FQGNSA. CDR3 sequence reads: CASSDGSPLHF. DNA for the CDR3: TGTGCCAGCAGCGACGGATCACCCCTCCACTTT.

This clonotype was seen a few times. V and J are TRBV20-1 and TRBJ2-7; D is unresolved. Germline V gene lookup returns CDR1 DFQATT and CDR2 SNEGSKA (reference sequence). This CDR3 is 12 amino acids long. Trimming stripped 1 base from V and 6 bases from J, with 10 bases between. CDR3 sequence reads: CSARVGSTEQYF. The DNA for the CDR3 is TGCAGTGCTAGAGTGGGAAGTACCGAGCAGTACTTC.

The chain uses TRBV7-8 and TRBJ2-7, with D perhaps matching TRBD2 (5 bases). Trimming pared 4 bases from V and 0 bases from J, leaving 13 bases between. The germline V gene has CDR1 SGHVS and CDR2 FQNEAQ. CDR3 length: 15 amino acids. The CDR3, as DNA: TGTGCCAGCAGCTGGAAACACCTAGCCTCCTACGAGCAGTACTTC. Translation: CASSWKHLASYEQYF.

The rearrangement uses TRBV5-1 and TRBJ2-3; possible D gene TRBD2, 6 bases. The CDR3 consists of 16 residues. Trimming stripped 0 bases from V and 2 bases from J, with 13 bases between. From germline, CDR1 is SGHRS and CDR2 YFSETQ. This CDR3 is CASSLVQGLDTDTQYF. The DNA of the CDR3 is TGCGCCAGCAGCTTGGTGCAGGGACTCGACACAGATACGCAGTATTTT.

In its sample, this clonotype was seen many times. The chain couples TRBV12-3 or TRBV12-4 to TRBJ1-1, with D possibly matching TRBD1 (6 bases). Deletions cut 5 bases from V and 1 base from J, with 11 bases between. The CDR3 totals 14 residues. DNA of the CDR3: TGTGCCAGCAGTCTCGGACAGACGAACACTGAAGCTTTCTTT. Its translation: CASSLGQTNTEAFF.

J is TRBJ2-7 and V is TRBV10-3; 7 bases map to TRBD1. Trimming took 4 bases from V and 5 from J; bases not matched to a gene: 5. CDR1 is ENHRY and CDR2 is SYGVKD in the germline V gene. This CDR3 comprises 13 residues. This CDR3 reads CAISGGQKNEQYF. In DNA form, the CDR3 reads TGTGCCATCAGTGGGGGACAGAAAAACGAGCAGTACTTC.

This clonotype came up many times. V gene TRBV7-3 combines with J gene TRBJ2-7, with D possibly matching TRBD2 (6 bases). The length of the CDR3 is 13 residues. From germline, CDR1 is SGHTA and CDR2 FQGTGA. Trimming took 3 bases from V and 2 from J, leaving 8 bases between them. In DNA form, the CDR3 reads TGTGCCAGCAGCTTCGGGGGACCCTACGAGCAGTACTTC. As protein: CASSFGGPYEQYF. The variable domain in full, completed from reference TRBV7-3 and TRBJ2-7, reads GAGVSQTPSNKVTEKGKYVELRCDPISGHTALYWYRQSLGQGPEFLIYFQGTGAADDSGLPNDRFFAVRPEGSVSTLKIQRTERGDSAVYLCASSFGGPYEQYFGPGTRLTVT.

This chain links TRBV9 with TRBJ2-5, with D possibly being TRBD2 (6 bases). Trimming removed 4 bases at V and 1 base at J, with 14 bases between. The CDR3 is 15 residues long. Germline V gene lookup returns CDR1 SGDLS and CDR2 YYNGEE. CDR3: CASSHGGTFQETQYF. CDR3 sequence (DNA): TGTGCCAGCAGCCATGGGGGGACTTTCCAAGAGACCCAGTACTTC. Full variable domain (outside the CDR3, taken from reference TRBV9 and TRBJ2-5): DSGVTQTPKHLITATGQRVTLRCSPRSGDLSVYWYQQSLDQGLQFLIQYYNGEERAKGNILERFSAQQFPDLHSELNLSSLELGDSALYFCASSHGGTFQETQYFGPGTRLLVL.

The chain has TRBV5-1 and TRBJ2-5; 11 bases align to TRBD2. The germline CDR1 and CDR2 sequences are SGHRS and YFSETQ. V shed 4 bases, J shed 4 bases, and the junction held 3 bases outside the gene matches. The CDR3 loop spans 14 amino acids. The CDR3 protein is CASSTGLAGETQYF. The DNA of the CDR3 is TGCGCCAGCAGCACCGGACTAGCGGGAGAGACCCAGTACTTC. Combining the CDR3 with reference TRBV5-1 and TRBJ2-5 gives the whole variable domain KAGVTQTPRYLIKTRGQQVTLSCSPISGHRSVSWYQQTPGQGLQFLFEYFSETQRNKGNFPGRFSGRQFSNSRSEMNVSTLELGDSALYLCASSTGLAGETQYFGPGTRLLVL.

The rearrangement joins TRBV7-9 to TRBJ2-7; a weak D match, TRBD2 (6 bases). The CDR3 has 15 residues. Per germline, CDR1 SEHNR and CDR2 FQNEAQ (reference sequence). Trimming took 3 bases from V and 3 from J, leaving 15 bases between them. The CDR3 nucleotides are TGTGCCAGCAGCTTTACGGGAGCTGAGGGCTACGAGCAGTACTTC. Protein: CASSFTGAEGYEQYF.

The genes are TRBV2 and TRBJ2-5, with TRBD1 identical over 10 bases. V was clipped by 5 bases and J by 4 bases; unmatched bases: 4. This CDR3 spans 14 amino acids. Germline lookup yields CDR1 SNHLY and CDR2 FYNNEI. This chain's CDR3 is CASSRQGARETQYF. CDR3 coding DNA: TGTGCCAGCAGTCGACAGGGGGCTCGAGAGACCCAGTACTTC.

The chain is built from TRBV12-3 or TRBV12-4 and TRBJ1-5; D ambiguous. Trimming pared 4 bases from V and 4 bases from J, leaving 8 bases between. The CDR3 runs to 13 residues. CDR3 residues: CASSWRGNQPQHF. CDR3 coding DNA: TGTGCCAGCAGTTGGCGGGGAAATCAGCCCCAGCATTTT.

This clonotype was seen a handful of times. In DNA form, the CDR3 reads TGTGCCAGCAGCTTGTCGCCAGCGGGAGCCCAAGAGACCCAGTACTTC. This encodes CASSLSPAGAQETQYF. The rearrangement links TRBV5-6 to TRBJ2-5; 8 bases align to TRBD2. The CDR3 totals 16 residues. Trimming removed 1 base from V and 1 base from J; junction bases left unmatched: 6. Germline V gene data show CDR1 as SGHDT and CDR2 as YYEEEE.

V is TRBV5-4 and J is TRBJ1-2; TRBD1 matches at 8 bases. CDR1 is SGHNT and CDR2 is YYREEE in the germline V gene (reference sequence). This CDR3 has 14 amino acids. The J segment lost 13 bases and the V segment lost 0 bases, leaving 11 bases of the junction unmatched. Here the CDR3 reads CASSLGDRGDIGTF. The CDR3 nucleotides read TGTGCCAGCAGCTTGGGTGACAGGGGCGACATAGGCACCTTC.

Only a few counts were recorded for this clonotype. The V call is TRBV7-8, the J call TRBJ1-2; D gene ambiguous. The CDR3 totals 12 residues. Germline lookup yields CDR1 SGHVS and CDR2 FQNEAQ. The ends were cut back, 5 bases at V and 7 bases at J, with 11 bases in the middle. The CDR3 here is CASSPDWGGYTF. In nucleotides, the CDR3 is TGTGCCAGCAGCCCGGACTGGGGTGGCTACACCTTC.

This clonotype was recorded at least ten times. V usage is TRBV7-9 and J usage is TRBJ2-5, with D possibly being TRBD1 or TRBD2 (5 bases each). CDR1 SEHNR and CDR2 FQNEAQ come from the germline V gene (reference sequence). This CDR3 has 13 amino acids. V lost 8 bases, J lost 3 bases, and 13 bases lay in between. CDR3 loop: CASRPWGKETQYF. In DNA form, the CDR3 reads TGTGCCAGCCGCCCTTGGGGGAAAGAGACCCAGTACTTC.

This rearrangement joins TRBV20-1 to TRBJ2-1, with TRBD2 matching over 9 bases. This CDR3 has 16 residues. Trimming removed 3 bases from V and 4 bases from J; junction bases left unmatched: 10. CDR1 is DFQATT, CDR2 SNEGSKA, per germline (reference sequence). CDR3 region: CSASALQREVYNEQFF. The CDR3 coding sequence is TGCAGTGCTAGTGCCCTACAGCGGGAGGTTTACAATGAGCAGTTCTTC.

The table lists this clonotype with a few counts. The J gene is TRBJ2-7, the V gene TRBV7-8; no definite D call. The CDR3 length is 12 residues. CDR1 SGHVS and CDR2 FQNEAQ come from the germline V gene. The germline V and J ends were trimmed by 1 base and 6 bases, with 7 bases remaining between them. This chain's CDR3 is CASSLDVFEQYF. CDR3 bases: TGTGCCAGCAGCTTAGACGTGTTCGAGCAGTACTTC.

The chain carries TRBV7-6 and TRBJ2-1; 8 positions match TRBD2. The CDR3 is made up of 15 amino acids. CDR1 and CDR2 (germline): SGHVS, FNYEAQ. V dropped 3 bases and J dropped 3; count of bases not matched to a gene: 4. The CDR3 nucleotides read TGTGCCAGCAGCTTTTACCGGGGGGGCTACAATGAGCAGTTCTTC. Protein: CASSFYRGGYNEQFF.

V usage is TRBV11-2 and J usage is TRBJ1-1; D unresolved. Germline values: CDR1 SGHAT, CDR2 FQNNGV. The CDR3 runs to 12 residues. The V end lost 4 bases, the J end lost 7 bases, and 10 bases lay between the germline ends. CDR3 DNA: TGTGCCAGCAGCTCGCGGACGGGTGAAGCTTTCTTT. It specifies CASSSRTGEAFF.

This clonotype was picked up one time. This sequence joins TRBV20-1 and TRBJ1-2; a possible D gene is TRBD1 (6 bases). Per germline, CDR1 DFQATT and CDR2 SNEGSKA (reference sequence). This CDR3 region has 14 residues. Trimming pared 5 bases from V and 5 bases from J, leaving 18 bases between. The CDR3 sequence is CSAPRPGHGYGYTF. In DNA form, the CDR3 reads TGCAGTGCTCCGAGACCGGGACACGGGTATGGCTACACCTTC.

This clonotype was recorded at least ten times. CDR3 protein: CASSLGLAGASTDTQYF. CDR3 DNA sequence: TGCGCCAGCAGCCTGGGACTAGCGGGAGCTAGCACAGATACGCAGTATTTT. The V gene is TRBV5-1, the J gene TRBJ2-3, with 14 bases that match TRBD2. Germline values: CDR1 SGHRS, CDR2 YFSETQ. The CDR3 is 17 residues long. V was clipped by 4 bases and J by 0 bases; unmatched bases: 4.